This T cell receptor beta chain stems from a study of T-cell memory formation after mild COVID-19. Study overall: Each donor largely had its own TCR clusters. Study-level points and caveats: Contracting CD4+ clones were located mainly in CM and EM, and CD8+ clones in EMRA. The appearance of some responding clones in pre-infection memory suggested that cross-reactive memory joined. Contracting clones, day 15 to 85, had balanced CD4/CD8, and later expanders favored CD4+.

Each CDR3 protein is one row after TCRdb ran MiXCR on the 5' RACE reads. The table has about 290,000 distinct CDR3 sequences, 18% seen once. About this clonotype itself: What it binds is not known.

The germline V gene has CDR1 MGHRA and CDR2 YSYEKL. The CDR3 is 16 amino acids. Between the trimmed V and J ends, which lost 2 bases and 4 bases, there was a span of 14 bases. What was sequenced was PBMCs or a T cell subset sorted from them (not recorded which). This TCR was sampled from a man between 18 and 29 years old who had mild COVID-19 (a few samples of this study predate the infection). Cell type and time point are not known. The chain carries TRBV4-1 and TRBJ2-2; D possibly corresponds to TRBD1 (6 bases). CDR3 amino acids: CASSQPPGVGTGELFF. The DNA for the CDR3 is TGCGCCAGCAGCCAACCCCCAGGGGTAGGCACCGGGGAGCTGTTTTTT.